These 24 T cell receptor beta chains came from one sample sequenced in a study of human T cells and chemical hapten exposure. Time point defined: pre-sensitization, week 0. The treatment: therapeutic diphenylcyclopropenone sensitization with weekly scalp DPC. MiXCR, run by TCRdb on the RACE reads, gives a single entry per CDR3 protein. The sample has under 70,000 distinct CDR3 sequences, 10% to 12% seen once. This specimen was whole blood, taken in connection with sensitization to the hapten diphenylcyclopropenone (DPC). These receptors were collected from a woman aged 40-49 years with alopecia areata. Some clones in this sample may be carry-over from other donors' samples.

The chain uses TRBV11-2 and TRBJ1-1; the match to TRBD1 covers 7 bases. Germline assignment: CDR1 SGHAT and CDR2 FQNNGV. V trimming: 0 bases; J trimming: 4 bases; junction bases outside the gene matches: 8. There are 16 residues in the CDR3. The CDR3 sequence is CASSLDSRGQITEAFF. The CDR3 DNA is TGTGCCAGCAGCTTAGATTCCAGGGGACAGATCACTGAAGCTTTCTTT.

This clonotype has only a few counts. CDR3 sequence: CASSVSGSSTDTQYF. The CDR3 DNA reads TGTGCCAGCAGCGTTAGCGGTTCTAGCACAGATACGCAGTATTTT. The chain has TRBV7-2 and TRBJ2-3; a weak D match, TRBD2 (6 bases). CDR3 length: 15 residues. Trimming removed 5 bases at V and 0 bases at J, with 12 bases between. Per the germline V gene, CDR1 is SGHTA and CDR2 is FQGNSA.

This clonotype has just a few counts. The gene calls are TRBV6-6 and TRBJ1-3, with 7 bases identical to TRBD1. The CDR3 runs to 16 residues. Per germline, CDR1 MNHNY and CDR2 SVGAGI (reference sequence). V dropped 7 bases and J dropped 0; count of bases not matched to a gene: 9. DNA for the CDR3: TGTGCCAGCACCCCGACAGGGATCTTCTCTGGAAACACCATATATTTT. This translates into CASTPTGIFSGNTIYF.

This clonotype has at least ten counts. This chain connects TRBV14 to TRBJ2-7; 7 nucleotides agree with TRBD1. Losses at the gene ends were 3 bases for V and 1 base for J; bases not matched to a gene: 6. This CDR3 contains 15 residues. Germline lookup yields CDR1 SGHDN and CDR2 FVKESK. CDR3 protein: CASSHGWDSSYEQYF. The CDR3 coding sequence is TGTGCCAGCAGCCATGGTTGGGACAGTTCCTACGAGCAGTACTTC.

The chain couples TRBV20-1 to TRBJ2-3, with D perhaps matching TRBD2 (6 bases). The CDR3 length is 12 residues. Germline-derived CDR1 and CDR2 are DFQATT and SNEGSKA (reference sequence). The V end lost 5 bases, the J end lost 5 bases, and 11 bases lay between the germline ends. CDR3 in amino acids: CSAGGLLDTQYF. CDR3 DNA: TGCAGTGCTGGGGGACTCCTAGATACGCAGTATTTT.

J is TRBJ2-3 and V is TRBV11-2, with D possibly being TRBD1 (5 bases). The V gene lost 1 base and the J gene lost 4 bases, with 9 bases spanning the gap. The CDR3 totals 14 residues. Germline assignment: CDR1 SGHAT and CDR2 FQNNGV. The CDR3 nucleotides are TGTGCCAGCAGCTTAGCTGGGGCCCCAGATACGCAGTATTTT. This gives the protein CASSLAGAPDTQYF. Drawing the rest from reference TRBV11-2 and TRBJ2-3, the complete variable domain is EAGVAQSPRYKIIEKRQSVAFWCNPISGHATLYWYQQILGQGPKLLIQFQNNGVVDDSQLPKDRFSAERLKGVDSTLKIQPAKLEDSAVYLCASSLAGAPDTQYFGPGTRLTVL.

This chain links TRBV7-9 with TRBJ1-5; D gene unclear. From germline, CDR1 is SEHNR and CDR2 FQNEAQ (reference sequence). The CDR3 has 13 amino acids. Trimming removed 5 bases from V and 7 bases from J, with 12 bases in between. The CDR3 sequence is CASSQYPGQPQHF. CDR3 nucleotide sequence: TGTGCCAGCAGCCAATACCCGGGCCAGCCCCAGCATTTT.

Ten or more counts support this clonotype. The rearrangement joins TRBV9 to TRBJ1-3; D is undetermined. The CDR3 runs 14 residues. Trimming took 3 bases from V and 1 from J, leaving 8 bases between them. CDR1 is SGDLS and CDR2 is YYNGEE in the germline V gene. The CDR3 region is CASSGSLSGNTIYF. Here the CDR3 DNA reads TGTGCCAGCAGCGGGTCACTTTCTGGAAACACCATATATTTT.

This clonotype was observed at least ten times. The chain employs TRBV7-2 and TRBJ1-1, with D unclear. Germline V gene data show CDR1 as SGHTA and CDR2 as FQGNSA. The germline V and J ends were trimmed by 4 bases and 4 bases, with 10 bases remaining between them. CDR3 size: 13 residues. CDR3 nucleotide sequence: TGTGCCAGCAGCTCCTTCACGGCCACTGAAGCTTTCTTT. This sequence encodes CASSSFTATEAFF.

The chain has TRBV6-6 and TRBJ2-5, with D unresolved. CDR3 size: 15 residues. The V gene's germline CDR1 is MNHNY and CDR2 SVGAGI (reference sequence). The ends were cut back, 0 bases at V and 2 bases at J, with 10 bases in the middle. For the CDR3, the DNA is TGTGCCAGCAGTTACTCGAGTGCGATACAAGAGACCCAGTACTTC. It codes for CASSYSSAIQETQYF.

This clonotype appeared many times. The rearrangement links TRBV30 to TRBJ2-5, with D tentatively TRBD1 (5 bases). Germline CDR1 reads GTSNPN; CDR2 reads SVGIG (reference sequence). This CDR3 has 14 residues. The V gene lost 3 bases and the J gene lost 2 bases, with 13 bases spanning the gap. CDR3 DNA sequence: TGTGCCTGGAGATCCATCAGGGCACAAGAGACCCAGTACTTC. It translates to CAWRSIRAQETQYF.

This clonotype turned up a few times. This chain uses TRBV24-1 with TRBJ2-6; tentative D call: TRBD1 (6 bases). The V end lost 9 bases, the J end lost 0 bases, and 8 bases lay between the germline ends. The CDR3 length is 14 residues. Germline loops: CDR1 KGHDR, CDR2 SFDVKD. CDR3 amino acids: CATQDSSGANVLTF. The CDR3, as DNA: TGTGCCACCCAGGACAGCTCTGGGGCCAACGTCCTGACTTTC.

The CDR3 reads CASSWTGGIDQPQHF. The DNA for the CDR3 is TGTGCCAGCAGCTGGACAGGGGGAATCGATCAGCCCCAGCATTTT. The chain couples TRBV6-1 to TRBJ1-5; 10 bases are shared with TRBD1. This CDR3 has 15 amino acids. Per germline, CDR1 MNHNS and CDR2 SASEGT. V trimming: 6 bases; J trimming: 5 bases; junction bases outside the gene matches: 7.

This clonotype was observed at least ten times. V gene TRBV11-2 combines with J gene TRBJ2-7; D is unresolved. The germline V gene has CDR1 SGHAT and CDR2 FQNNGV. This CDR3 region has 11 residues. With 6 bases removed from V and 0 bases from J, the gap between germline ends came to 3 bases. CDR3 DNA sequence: TGTGCCAGCAGGATCTCCTACGAGCAGTACTTC. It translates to CASRISYEQYF.

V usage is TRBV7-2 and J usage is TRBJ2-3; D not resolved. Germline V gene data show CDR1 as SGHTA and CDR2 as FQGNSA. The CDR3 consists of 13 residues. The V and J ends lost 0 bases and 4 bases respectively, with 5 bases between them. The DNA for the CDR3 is TGTGCCAGCAGCTTAGCGGAAGCAGATACGCAGTATTTT. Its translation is CASSLAEADTQYF. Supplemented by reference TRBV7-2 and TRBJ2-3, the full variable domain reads GAGVSQSPSNKVTEKGKDVELRCDPISGHTALYWYRQSLGQGLEFLIYFQGNSAPDKSGLPSDRFSAERTGGSVSTLTIQRTQQEDSAVYLCASSLAEADTQYFGPGTRLTVL.

In DNA form, the CDR3 reads TGTGCCTGGAGTCGAGGGATGAGCGGCAATCAGCCCCAGCATTTT. This encodes CAWSRGMSGNQPQHF. V gene TRBV30 combines with J gene TRBJ1-5; D ambiguous. Germline CDR1 is GTSNPN and CDR2 is SVGIG (reference sequence). CDR3 length: 15 amino acids. Trimming shortened V by 2 bases and J by 2 bases, and 13 bases separated the two germline ends.

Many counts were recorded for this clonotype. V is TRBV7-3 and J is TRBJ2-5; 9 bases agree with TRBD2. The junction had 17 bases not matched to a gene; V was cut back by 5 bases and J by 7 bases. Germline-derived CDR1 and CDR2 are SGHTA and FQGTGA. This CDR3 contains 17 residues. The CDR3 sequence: CASSANPPGGGAGTQYF. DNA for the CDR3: TGTGCCAGCAGCGCAAACCCTCCCGGCGGGGGGGCCGGGACCCAGTACTTC.

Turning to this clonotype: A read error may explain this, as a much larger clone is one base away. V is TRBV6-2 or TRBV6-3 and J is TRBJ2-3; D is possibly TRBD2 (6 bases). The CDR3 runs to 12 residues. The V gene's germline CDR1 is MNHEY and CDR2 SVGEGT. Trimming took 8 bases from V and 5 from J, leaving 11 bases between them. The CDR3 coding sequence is TGTGCCAGCGGGACTGTCGGAGATACGCAGTATTTT. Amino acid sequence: CASGTVGDTQYF.

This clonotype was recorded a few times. CDR3 protein: CASSWYRGEETQYF. In DNA, the CDR3 is TGTGCCAGCAGCTGGTACAGGGGGGAGGAGACCCAGTACTTC. V is TRBV7-9 and J is TRBJ2-5, with 8 bases that match TRBD1. CDR1 and CDR2 from the germline V gene are SEHNR and FQNEAQ (reference sequence). CDR3 length: 14 residues. V was pared by 4 bases and J by 5 bases, with 6 bases of the junction left unmatched.

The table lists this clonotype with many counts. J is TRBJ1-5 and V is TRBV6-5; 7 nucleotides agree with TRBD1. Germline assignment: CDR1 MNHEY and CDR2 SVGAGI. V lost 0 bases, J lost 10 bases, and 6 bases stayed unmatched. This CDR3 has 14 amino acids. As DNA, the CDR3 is TGTGCCAGCAGTTACTCCTCGGAGGGGGCTCCCCAGCATTTT. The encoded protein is CASSYSSEGAPQHF.

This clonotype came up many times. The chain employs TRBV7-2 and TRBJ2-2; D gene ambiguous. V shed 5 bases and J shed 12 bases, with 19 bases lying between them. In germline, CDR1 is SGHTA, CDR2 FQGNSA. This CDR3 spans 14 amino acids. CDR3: CASSKGVRRPQLFF. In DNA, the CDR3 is TGTGCCAGCAGCAAGGGCGTTAGGCGGCCCCAGCTGTTTTTT.

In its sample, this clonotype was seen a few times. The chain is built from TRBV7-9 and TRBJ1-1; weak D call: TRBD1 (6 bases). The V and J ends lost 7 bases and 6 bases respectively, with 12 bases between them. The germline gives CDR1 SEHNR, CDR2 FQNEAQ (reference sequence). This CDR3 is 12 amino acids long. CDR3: CASTQRGAEAFF. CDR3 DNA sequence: TGTGCCAGCACCCAAAGGGGGGCTGAAGCTTTCTTT.

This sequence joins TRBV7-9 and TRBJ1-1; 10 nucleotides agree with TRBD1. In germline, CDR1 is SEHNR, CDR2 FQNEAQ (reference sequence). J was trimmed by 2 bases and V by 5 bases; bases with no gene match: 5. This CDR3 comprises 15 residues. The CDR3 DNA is TGTGCCAGCAGCCCTGGGACAGGGGTCAACACTGAAGCTTTCTTT. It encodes CASSPGTGVNTEAFF.

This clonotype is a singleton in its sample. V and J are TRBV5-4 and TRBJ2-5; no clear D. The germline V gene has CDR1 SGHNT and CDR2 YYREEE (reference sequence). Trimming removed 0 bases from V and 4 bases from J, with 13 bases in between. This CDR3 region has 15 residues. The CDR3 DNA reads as TGTGCCAGCAGCTTGGCGACTCAACCGGCAGAGACCCAGTACTTC. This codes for CASSLATQPAETQYF.